This passage covers 30 T cell receptor beta chains from one sample sequenced in a study of blood T cells in healthy people across ages. Using a J-beta primer mix together with a sample-barcoded 5' primer, a second PCR was run for roughly 6 to 12 cycles. TCRdb re-called the 5' RACE reads through MiXCR, storing one row per CDR3 protein. The sample lists under 1,000,000 distinct CDR3 sequences, approximately 35% occurring once. Input material: blood. These receptors originate from a man aged 18 to 29 in good health.

This clonotype was seen at least ten times. V gene TRBV4-3 combines with J gene TRBJ2-3; 13 nucleotides line up with TRBD2. The germline V gene has CDR1 LGHNA and CDR2 YSLEER. The CDR3 runs to 18 residues. V shed 0 bases, J shed 6 bases, and the junction held 9 bases outside the gene matches. In nucleotides, the CDR3 is TGCGCCAGCAGCCAAGATCCTCCTGGGACTAGCGGGGTTGATACGCAGTATTTT. The encoded protein is CASSQDPPGTSGVDTQYF.

The chain recombines TRBV30 with TRBJ2-7; tentatively, D is TRBD1 or TRBD2 (5 bases each). Germline-derived CDR1 and CDR2 are GTSNPN and SVGIG (reference sequence). The V gene lost 7 bases and the J gene lost 5 bases, with 21 bases spanning the gap. The CDR3 sequence is 14 residues long. The CDR3 bases are TGTGCCTCCCTCGGGACGGAGGAAGGCGACGAGCAGTACTTC. Protein sequence: CASLGTEEGDEQYF.

The genes are TRBV30 and TRBJ1-6; D ambiguous. The CDR3 loop spans 14 amino acids. The V and J ends lost 5 bases and 0 bases respectively, with 8 bases between them. Germline-derived CDR1 and CDR2 are GTSNPN and SVGIG (reference sequence). CDR3 nucleotides: TGTGCCTGGGGGTTGAGCTCCTATAATTCACCCCTCCACTTT. Residues: CAWGLSSYNSPLHF.

This clonotype was counted ten times or more. J is TRBJ1-4 and V is TRBV12-3 or TRBV12-4, with D perhaps matching TRBD1 (5 bases). This CDR3 has 17 residues. Deletions cut 5 bases from V and 8 bases from J, with 24 bases between. CDR3 sequence (DNA): TGTGCCAGCAGTCAACTACCCGGACCGACAGCCTACGAAAAACTGTTTTTT. This encodes CASSQLPGPTAYEKLFF.

The V call is TRBV3-1, the J call TRBJ2-1; the D gene is possibly TRBD2 (5 bases). The CDR3 is 18 amino acids. Germline lookup yields CDR1 LGHDT and CDR2 YNNKEL (reference sequence). The ends were cut back, 5 bases at V and 3 bases at J, with 23 bases in the middle. CDR3 in DNA: TGTGCCAGCAGCAGCCATTCAGAGGGAACTCCCCTCTACAATGAGCAGTTCTTC. Amino acids: CASSSHSEGTPLYNEQFF.

The chain employs TRBV29-1 and TRBJ2-7; D gene uncertain. CDR1 and CDR2 (germline): SQVTM, ANQGSEA. The length of the CDR3 is 12 residues. Trimming removed 3 bases from V and 0 bases from J, with 6 bases in between. CDR3 sequence: CSVDGPSYEQYF. DNA for the CDR3: TGCAGCGTTGATGGTCCCTCCTACGAGCAGTACTTC.

Details on this clonotype: Mismatch with germline at one junction end may stem from a read error. The CDR3 sequence is CASSVAFF. The DNA for the CDR3 is TGTGCCAGCAGCGTAGCTTTCTTT. The rearrangement joins TRBV7-9 to TRBJ1-1, with D unclear. The CDR3 sequence is 8 residues long. Looked up from germline, CDR1 is SEHNR and CDR2 is FQNEAQ (reference sequence).

This clonotype was recorded a few times. The V gene is TRBV12-3 or TRBV12-4, the J gene TRBJ2-7, with 10 nucleotides matching TRBD1. The CDR3 loop spans 15 amino acids. The V segment lost 3 bases and the J segment 4 bases; nucleotides outside the gene matches: 6. Here the CDR3 reads CASSLGDRGVYEQYF. CDR3 sequence (DNA): TGTGCCAGCAGTTTGGGGGACAGGGGCGTTTACGAGCAGTACTTC.

V is TRBV7-3 and J is TRBJ2-6, with 8 positions matching TRBD2. CDR3 length: 19 residues. Trimming removed 2 bases from V and 0 bases from J; junction bases left unmatched: 9. CDR1 and CDR2 from the germline V gene are SGHTA and FQGTGA. The CDR3 sequence is CASSLYGASGPSGANVLTF. For the CDR3, the DNA is TGTGCCAGCAGCTTATATGGAGCTAGCGGGCCCTCTGGGGCCAACGTCCTGACTTTC.

The sample holds a few counts of this clonotype. This chain connects TRBV6-2 or TRBV6-3 to TRBJ2-2; D call uncertain. This CDR3 is 13 amino acids long. Germline CDR1 reads MNHEY; CDR2 reads SVGEGT. V was clipped by 5 bases and J by 7 bases, with 11 bases between them. CDR3 in DNA: TGTGCCAGCAGTCCCCTAGAAAACGGGGAGCTGTTTTTT. This sequence encodes CASSPLENGELFF.

The rearrangement links TRBV9 to TRBJ2-2; no firm D call. V was pared by 0 bases and J by 6 bases, with 6 bases between. Looked up from germline, CDR1 is SGDLS and CDR2 is YYNGEE. CDR3 length equals 13 residues. In nucleotides, the CDR3 is TGTGCCAGCAGCGTAGGAGGCTCCGGGGAGCTGTTTTTT. Translation gives CASSVGGSGELFF.

In this sample, this clonotype turned up a few times. This sequence joins TRBV20-1 and TRBJ1-5; maybe TRBD1 (5 bases). The CDR3 runs to 16 residues. Germline V CDR1 and CDR2: DFQATT, SNEGSKA (reference sequence). The CDR3 region is CSAPAYGGDSNQPQHF. Written as DNA, the CDR3 is TGCAGCGCTCCGGCCTATGGGGGGGATAGCAATCAGCCCCAGCATTTT.

In its sample, this clonotype was seen many times. This chain uses TRBV13 with TRBJ1-1; D is ambiguous. The germline V gene encodes CDR1 PRHDT and CDR2 FYEKMQ (reference sequence). This CDR3 spans 11 amino acids. V lost 7 bases and J lost 1, with 4 bases in between. The CDR3 nucleotides are TGTGCCAGCACCGGGAACACTGAAGCTTTCTTT. Residues: CASTGNTEAFF. The whole variable domain, filled in from reference TRBV13 and TRBJ1-1, reads AAGVIQSPRHLIKEKRETATLKCYPIPRHDTVYWYQQGPGQDPQFLISFYEKMQSDKGSIPDRFSAQQFSDYHSELNMSSLELGDSALYFCASTGNTEAFFGQGTRLTVV.

The rearrangement links TRBV7-9 to TRBJ1-6; D possibly corresponds to TRBD1 (5 bases). CDR3 length: 16 amino acids. Trimming shortened V by 4 bases and J by 9 bases, and 19 bases separated the two germline ends. From germline, CDR1 is SEHNR and CDR2 FQNEAQ (reference sequence). The CDR3 loop is CASSSTRRGDGSPLHF. The CDR3 DNA follows: TGTGCCAGCAGCTCCACTCGGAGAGGGGACGGTTCACCCCTCCACTTT.

This chain joins TRBV20-1 and TRBJ1-5, with TRBD1 as a possible D gene (6 bases). CDR3 length: 16 amino acids. In germline, CDR1 is DFQATT, CDR2 SNEGSKA (reference sequence). V was trimmed by 0 bases and J by 0 bases, leaving 12 bases between them. In nucleotides, the CDR3 is TGCAGTGCTAGAGACACAGGGTCCGATAGCAATCAGCCCCAGCATTTT. Protein sequence: CSARDTGSDSNQPQHF.

The table lists this clonotype with a few counts. The chain couples TRBV6-2 or TRBV6-3 to TRBJ2-3, with D possibly called TRBD1 or TRBD2 (5 bases each). The V end was cut by 2 bases, the J end by 5 bases, with 17 bases between. Germline V lookup: CDR1 MNHEY, CDR2 SVGEGT. The CDR3 has 16 amino acids. The CDR3 region is CASSYPSGPKGDTQYF. CDR3 in DNA: TGTGCCAGCAGTTACCCATCGGGACCAAAGGGAGATACGCAGTATTTT.

The V call is TRBV6-2 or TRBV6-3, the J call TRBJ2-1; 9 nucleotides match TRBD2. This CDR3 spans 14 amino acids. Germline trimming cut 7 bases from V and 6 bases from J; bases unmatched to any gene: 7. The V gene's germline CDR1 is MNHEY and CDR2 SVGEGT. The CDR3 nucleotides are TGTGCCAGCACCCAAATAGCGGGGGTCAATGAGCAGTTCTTC. Translating it yields CASTQIAGVNEQFF.

The CDR3 DNA reads as TGCGCCAGCAGCCCGGACAGACGGGTCAATGAGCAGTTCTTC. Residues: CASSPDRRVNEQFF. V usage is TRBV5-1 and J usage is TRBJ2-1; maybe TRBD1 (6 bases). V was clipped by 4 bases and J by 6 bases, with 14 bases between them. Germline V CDR1 and CDR2: SGHRS, YFSETQ. The CDR3 is made up of 14 amino acids. Variable domain in full (rest from reference TRBV5-1 and TRBJ2-1): KAGVTQTPRYLIKTRGQQVTLSCSPISGHRSVSWYQQTPGQGLQFLFEYFSETQRNKGNFPGRFSGRQFSNSRSEMNVSTLELGDSALYLCASSPDRRVNEQFFGPGTRLTVL.

This clonotype was seen a few times. The CDR3 reads CASSPYGGSSYNEQFF. CDR3 nucleotides: TGTGCCAGCAGCCCCTACGGCGGAAGCTCCTACAATGAGCAGTTCTTC. The V and J genes are TRBV9 and TRBJ2-1; no clear D gene. V lost 4 bases, J lost 0 bases, and 14 bases lay in between. CDR1 is SGDLS, CDR2 YYNGEE, per germline. This CDR3 has 16 residues.

The chain employs TRBV19 and TRBJ1-5; 10 positions match TRBD1. V gave up 7 bases and J gave up 5 bases; unmatched junction bases: 8. The V gene's germline CDR1 is LNHDA and CDR2 SQIVND (reference sequence). The CDR3 is made up of 15 amino acids. This chain's CDR3 is CASTPGQGVHQPQHF. Here the CDR3 DNA reads TGTGCCAGTACTCCTGGACAGGGGGTCCATCAGCCCCAGCATTTT.

The chain combines TRBV4-2 with TRBJ2-3, with 14 nucleotides matching TRBD2. CDR3 size: 15 residues. Germline V lookup: CDR1 LGHNA, CDR2 YNFKEQ. Unmatched junction bases numbered 8, after V lost 10 bases and J lost 5 bases. CDR3 sequence reads: CATETSGGDGDTQYF. The CDR3 nucleotides read TGTGCCACCGAGACTAGCGGGGGGGACGGAGATACGCAGTATTTT.

A word on this clonotype: Compared with germline, one end of the junction differs, possibly owing to a read error. The rearrangement joins TRBV5-6 to TRBJ1-1; 8 bases fit TRBD1. CDR1 is SGHDT and CDR2 is YYEEEE in the germline V gene. The CDR3 spans 17 residues. The CDR3 DNA is TGTGCCAACAGCTCCGCTGGCTCGACAGGGGTGTCCACTGAAGCTTTCTTT. Translating it yields CANSSAGSTGVSTEAFF.

Notes on this clonotype: One end of the junction varies from germline; a read error may be responsible. The chain combines TRBV7-9 with TRBJ1-2; 10 nucleotides match TRBD1. The CDR3 loop spans 15 amino acids. The germline V gene encodes CDR1 SEHNR and CDR2 FQNEAQ (reference sequence). For the CDR3, the DNA is TGTACCAGCAGCTTAGAGGGACAGGGGTTCTATGGCTACACCTTC. This gives the protein CTSSLEGQGFYGYTF.

This clonotype was observed once. The V gene is TRBV27, the J gene TRBJ2-7; D not certain. CDR3 length: 14 residues. Trimming took 5 bases from V and 0 from J, leaving 11 bases between them. The germline CDR1 and CDR2 sequences are MNHEY and SMNVEV (reference sequence). CDR3 DNA sequence: TGTGCCAGCAGTGTCGTGGCCTCCTCCTACGAGCAGTACTTC. This encodes CASSVVASSYEQYF.

The V and J genes are TRBV12-3 or TRBV12-4 and TRBJ2-2; D unresolved. The CDR3 sequence is 13 residues long. Between the trimmed V and J ends, which lost 5 bases and 5 bases, there was a span of 9 bases. In nucleotides, the CDR3 is TGTGCCAGCAGTGTAATGGCAACCGGGGAGCTGTTTTTT. This encodes CASSVMATGELFF.

V usage is TRBV12-3 or TRBV12-4 and J usage is TRBJ2-1; no definite D call. Trimming shortened V by 3 bases and J by 10 bases, and 13 bases separated the two germline ends. CDR3 size: 13 residues. The CDR3 DNA sequence: TGTGCCAGCAGTTTCGGAGATTCCTCCGAGCAGTTCTTC. It specifies CASSFGDSSEQFF.

This clonotype has just a few counts. CDR3 nucleotide sequence: TGTGCCAGCAGCTTAGGGCCCGGGACAGGGGTGGGTGAGCAGTTCTTC. It specifies CASSLGPGTGVGEQFF. This chain connects TRBV7-2 to TRBJ2-1; TRBD1 matches 10 bases. CDR3 length equals 16 residues. V gave up 1 base and J gave up 9 bases; unmatched junction bases: 9. Per the germline V gene, CDR1 is SGHTA and CDR2 is FQGNSA.

V is TRBV14 and J is TRBJ1-2; perhaps TRBD1 as D (5 bases). The germline gives CDR1 SGHDN, CDR2 FVKESK. The CDR3 is made up of 13 amino acids. V was trimmed by 4 bases and J by 4 bases, leaving 10 bases between them. CDR3 sequence reads: CASSPFGGYGYTF. For the CDR3, the DNA is TGTGCCAGCAGCCCCTTTGGGGGCTATGGCTACACCTTC.

A few counts support this clonotype. V and J are TRBV5-1 and TRBJ1-2; D may be TRBD1 (5 bases). Per the germline V gene, CDR1 is SGHRS and CDR2 is YFSETQ. With 0 bases removed from V and 7 bases from J, the gap between germline ends came to 13 bases. CDR3 length: 14 amino acids. CDR3: CASSLERGSGGYTF. The CDR3 DNA follows: TGCGCCAGCAGCTTGGAAAGGGGAAGCGGTGGCTACACCTTC.

This clonotype was seen at least ten times. CDR3 DNA: TGCGCCAGCAGTCGTACAGGGATCCAAGAGACCCAGTACTTC. It yields the protein CASSRTGIQETQYF. The chain joins TRBV4-1 to TRBJ2-5; D may be TRBD1 (6 bases). The germline V and J ends were trimmed by 6 bases and 1 base, with 12 bases remaining between them. The CDR3 consists of 14 residues. Germline CDR1 is MGHRA and CDR2 is YSYEKL.